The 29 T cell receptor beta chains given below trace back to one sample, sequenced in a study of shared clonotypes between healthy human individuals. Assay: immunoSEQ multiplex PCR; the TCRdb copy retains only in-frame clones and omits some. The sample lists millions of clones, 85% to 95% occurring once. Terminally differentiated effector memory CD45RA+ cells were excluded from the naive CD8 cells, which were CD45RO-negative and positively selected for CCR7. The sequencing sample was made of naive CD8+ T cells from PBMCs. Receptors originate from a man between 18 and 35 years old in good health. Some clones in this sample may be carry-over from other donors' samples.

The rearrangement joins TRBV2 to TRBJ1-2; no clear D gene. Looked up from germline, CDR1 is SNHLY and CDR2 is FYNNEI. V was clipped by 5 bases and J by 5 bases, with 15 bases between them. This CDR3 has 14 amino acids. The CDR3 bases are TGTGCCAGCAGTCCCGGGAGAAACGAATATGGCTACACCTTC. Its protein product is CASSPGRNEYGYTF.

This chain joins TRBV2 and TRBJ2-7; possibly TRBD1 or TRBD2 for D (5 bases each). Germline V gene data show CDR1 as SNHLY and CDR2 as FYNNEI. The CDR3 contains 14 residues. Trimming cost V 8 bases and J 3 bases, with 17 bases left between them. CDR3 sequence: CASDFEGIYYEQYF. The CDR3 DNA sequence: TGTGCCAGCGATTTCGAGGGGATATACTACGAGCAGTACTTC.

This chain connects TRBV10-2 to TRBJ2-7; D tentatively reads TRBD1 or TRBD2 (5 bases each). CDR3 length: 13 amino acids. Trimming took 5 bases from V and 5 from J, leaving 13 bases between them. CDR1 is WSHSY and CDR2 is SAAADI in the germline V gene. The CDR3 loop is CASSPVGTHEQYF. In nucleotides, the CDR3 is TGCGCCAGCAGTCCGGTAGGGACCCACGAGCAGTACTTC.

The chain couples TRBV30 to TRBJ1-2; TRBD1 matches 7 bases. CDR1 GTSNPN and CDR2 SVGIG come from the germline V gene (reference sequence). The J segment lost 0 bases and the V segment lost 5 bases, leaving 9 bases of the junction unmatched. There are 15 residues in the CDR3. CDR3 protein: CAWSADRATNYGYTF. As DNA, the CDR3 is TGTGCCTGGTCAGCTGACAGGGCGACTAACTATGGCTACACCTTC. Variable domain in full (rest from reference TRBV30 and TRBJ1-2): SQTIHQWPATLVQPVGSPLSLECTVEGTSNPNLYWYRQAAGRGLQLLFYSVGIGQISSEVPQNLSASRPQDRQFILSSKKLLLSDSGFYLCAWSADRATNYGYTFGSGTRLTVV.

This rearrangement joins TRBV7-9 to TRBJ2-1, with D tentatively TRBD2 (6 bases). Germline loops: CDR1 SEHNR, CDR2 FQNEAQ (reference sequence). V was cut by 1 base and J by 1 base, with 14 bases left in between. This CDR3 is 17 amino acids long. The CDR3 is CASSLGSGGRSYNEQFF. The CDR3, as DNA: TGTGCCAGCAGCTTAGGTTCGGGTGGGAGGTCCTACAATGAGCAGTTCTTC.

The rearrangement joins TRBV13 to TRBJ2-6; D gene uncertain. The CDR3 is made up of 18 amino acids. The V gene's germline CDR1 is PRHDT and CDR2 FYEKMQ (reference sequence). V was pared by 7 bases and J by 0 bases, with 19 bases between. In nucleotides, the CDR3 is TGTGCCAGCACCCAGTATAATTACCAACTCTCTGGGGCCAACGTCCTGACTTTC. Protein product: CASTQYNYQLSGANVLTF.

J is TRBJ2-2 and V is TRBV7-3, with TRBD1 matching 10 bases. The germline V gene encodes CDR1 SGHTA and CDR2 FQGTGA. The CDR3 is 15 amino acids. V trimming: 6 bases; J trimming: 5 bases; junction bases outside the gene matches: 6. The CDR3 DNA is TGTGCCAGCAGGAGCCGGGACAGGGGAACCGGGGAGCTGTTTTTT. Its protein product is CASRSRDRGTGELFF.

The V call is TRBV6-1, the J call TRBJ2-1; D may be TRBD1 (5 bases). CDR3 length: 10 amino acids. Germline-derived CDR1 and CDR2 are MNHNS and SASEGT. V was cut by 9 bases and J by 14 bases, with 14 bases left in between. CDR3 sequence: CARKPDKEFF. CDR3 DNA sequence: TGTGCCAGGAAGCCGGACAAAGAGTTCTTC.

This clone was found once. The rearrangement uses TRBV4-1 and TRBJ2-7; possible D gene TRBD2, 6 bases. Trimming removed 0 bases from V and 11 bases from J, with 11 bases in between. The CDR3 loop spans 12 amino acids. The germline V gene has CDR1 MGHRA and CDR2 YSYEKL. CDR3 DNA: TGCGCCAGCAGCCAAGATGAAGGGAGGAAGTACTTC. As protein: CASSQDEGRKYF.

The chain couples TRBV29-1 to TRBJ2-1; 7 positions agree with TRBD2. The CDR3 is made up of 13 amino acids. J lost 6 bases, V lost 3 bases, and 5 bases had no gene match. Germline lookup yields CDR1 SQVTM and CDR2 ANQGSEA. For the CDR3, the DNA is TGCAGCGTTGACTGGGAGGGGACCAATGAGCAGTTCTTC. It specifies CSVDWEGTNEQFF.

The CDR3 bases are TGTGCCAGCAGCTTAGATTACAGGGACAATGAGCAGTTCTTC. This translates into CASSLDYRDNEQFF. V and J are TRBV7-8 and TRBJ2-1; tentatively, D is TRBD1 (6 bases). Per germline, CDR1 SGHVS and CDR2 FQNEAQ. The CDR3 covers 14 residues. Trimming cost V 1 base and J 5 bases, with 9 bases left between them.

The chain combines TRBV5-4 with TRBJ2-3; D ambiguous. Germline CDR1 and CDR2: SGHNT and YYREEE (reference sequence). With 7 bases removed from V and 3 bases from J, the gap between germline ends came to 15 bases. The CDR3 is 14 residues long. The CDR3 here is CASHINWGTDTQYF. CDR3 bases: TGTGCCAGCCACATTAATTGGGGTACAGATACGCAGTATTTT. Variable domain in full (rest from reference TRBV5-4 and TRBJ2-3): ETGVTQSPTHLIKTRGQQVTLRCSSQSGHNTVSWYQQALGQGPQFIFQYYREEENGRGNFPPRFSGLQFPNYSSELNVNALELDDSALYLCASHINWGTDTQYFGPGTRLTVL.

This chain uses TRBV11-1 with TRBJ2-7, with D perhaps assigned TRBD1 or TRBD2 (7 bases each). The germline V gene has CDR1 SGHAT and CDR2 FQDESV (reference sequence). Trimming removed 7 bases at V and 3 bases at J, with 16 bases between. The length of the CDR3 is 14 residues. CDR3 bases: TGTGCCAGCAAATGGACAGGCGGGGGCTACGAGCAGTACTTC. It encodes CASKWTGGGYEQYF.

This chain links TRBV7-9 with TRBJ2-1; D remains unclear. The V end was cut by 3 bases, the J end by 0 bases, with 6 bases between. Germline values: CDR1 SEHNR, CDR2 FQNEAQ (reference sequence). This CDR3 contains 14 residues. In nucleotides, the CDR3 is TGTGCCAGCAGCTTCGAGAGCTCCTACAATGAGCAGTTCTTC. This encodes CASSFESSYNEQFF. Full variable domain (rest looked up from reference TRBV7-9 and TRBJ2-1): DTGVSQNPRHKITKRGQNVTFRCDPISEHNRLYWYRQTLGQGPEFLTYFQNEAQLEKSRLLSDRFSAERPKGSFSTLEIQRTEQGDSAMYLCASSFESSYNEQFFGPGTRLTVL.

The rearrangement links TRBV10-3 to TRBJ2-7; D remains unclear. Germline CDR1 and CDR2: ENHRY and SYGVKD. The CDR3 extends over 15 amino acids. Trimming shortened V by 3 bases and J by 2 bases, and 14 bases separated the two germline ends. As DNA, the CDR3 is TGTGCCATCAGTGACATTGCGGAGAGGACCTACGAGCAGTACTTC. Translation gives CAISDIAERTYEQYF.

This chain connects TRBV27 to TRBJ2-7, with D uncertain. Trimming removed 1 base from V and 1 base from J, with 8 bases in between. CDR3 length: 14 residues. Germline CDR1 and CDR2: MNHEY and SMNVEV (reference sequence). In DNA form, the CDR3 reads TGTGCCAGCAGTTTATGGACGGATTCCTACGAGCAGTACTTC. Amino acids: CASSLWTDSYEQYF.

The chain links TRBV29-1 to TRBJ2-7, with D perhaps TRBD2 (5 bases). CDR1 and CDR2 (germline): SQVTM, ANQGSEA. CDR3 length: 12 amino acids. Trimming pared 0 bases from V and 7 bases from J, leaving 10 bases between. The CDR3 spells CSVEDEGLEQYF. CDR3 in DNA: TGCAGCGTTGAAGATGAGGGCTTGGAGCAGTACTTC.

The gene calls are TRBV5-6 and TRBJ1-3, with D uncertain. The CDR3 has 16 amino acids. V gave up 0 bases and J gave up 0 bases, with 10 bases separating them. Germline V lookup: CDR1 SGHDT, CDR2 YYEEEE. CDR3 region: CASSLDSRRSGNTIYF. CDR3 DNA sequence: TGTGCCAGCAGCTTGGACAGCCGCCGCTCTGGAAACACCATATATTTT. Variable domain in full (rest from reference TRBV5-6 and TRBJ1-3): DAGVTQSPTHLIKTRGQQVTLRCSPKSGHDTVSWYQQALGQGPQFIFQYYEEEERQRGNFPDRFSGHQFPNYSSELNVNALLLGDSALYLCASSLDSRRSGNTIYFGEGSWLTVV.

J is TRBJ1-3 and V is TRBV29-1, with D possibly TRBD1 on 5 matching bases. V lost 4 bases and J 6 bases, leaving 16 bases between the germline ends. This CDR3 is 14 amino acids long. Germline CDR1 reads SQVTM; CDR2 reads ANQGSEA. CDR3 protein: CSVGGSGEENTIYF. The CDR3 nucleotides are TGCAGCGTTGGAGGTTCGGGGGAGGAAAACACCATATATTTT.

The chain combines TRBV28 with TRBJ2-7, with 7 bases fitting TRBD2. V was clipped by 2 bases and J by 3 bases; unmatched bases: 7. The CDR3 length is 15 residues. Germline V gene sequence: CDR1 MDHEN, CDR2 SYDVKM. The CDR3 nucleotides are TGTGCCAGCAGTTTAGGTAGTAGCGGGTACTACGAGCAGTACTTC. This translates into CASSLGSSGYYEQYF.

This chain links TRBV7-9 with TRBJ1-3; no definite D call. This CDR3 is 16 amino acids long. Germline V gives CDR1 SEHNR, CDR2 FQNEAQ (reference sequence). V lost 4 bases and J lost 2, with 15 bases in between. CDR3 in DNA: TGTGCCAGCAGCTCACTAGGGAAGTTGGCTGGAAACACCATATATTTT. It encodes CASSSLGKLAGNTIYF.

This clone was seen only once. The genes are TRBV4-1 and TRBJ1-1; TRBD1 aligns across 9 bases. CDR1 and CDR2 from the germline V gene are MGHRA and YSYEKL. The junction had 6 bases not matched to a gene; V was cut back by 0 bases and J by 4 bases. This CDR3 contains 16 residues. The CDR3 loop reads CASSQEGTGFLTEAFF. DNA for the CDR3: TGCGCCAGCAGCCAAGAAGGGACAGGGTTCCTCACTGAAGCTTTCTTT.

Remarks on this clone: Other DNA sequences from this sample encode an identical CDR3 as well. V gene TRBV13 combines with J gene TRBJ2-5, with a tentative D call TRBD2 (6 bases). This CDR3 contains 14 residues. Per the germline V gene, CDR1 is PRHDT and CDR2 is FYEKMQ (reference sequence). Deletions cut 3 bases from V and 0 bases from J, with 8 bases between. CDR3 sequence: CASSLGGNQETQYF. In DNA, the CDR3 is TGTGCCAGCAGCTTGGGGGGAAACCAAGAGACCCAGTACTTC. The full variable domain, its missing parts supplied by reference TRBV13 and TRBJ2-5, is AAGVIQSPRHLIKEKRETATLKCYPIPRHDTVYWYQQGPGQDPQFLISFYEKMQSDKGSIPDRFSAQQFSDYHSELNMSSLELGDSALYFCASSLGGNQETQYFGPGTRLLVL.

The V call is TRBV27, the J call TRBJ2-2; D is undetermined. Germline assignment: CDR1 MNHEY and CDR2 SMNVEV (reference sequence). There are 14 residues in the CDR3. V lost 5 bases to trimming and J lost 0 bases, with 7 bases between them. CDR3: CASSPRPNTGELFF. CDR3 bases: TGTGCCAGCAGTCCCCGGCCGAACACCGGGGAGCTGTTTTTT.

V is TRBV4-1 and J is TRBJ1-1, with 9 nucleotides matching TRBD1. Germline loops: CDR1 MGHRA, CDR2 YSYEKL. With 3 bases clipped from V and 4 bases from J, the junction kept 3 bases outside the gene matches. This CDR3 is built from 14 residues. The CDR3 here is CASSHTGGVTEAFF. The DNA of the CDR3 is TGCGCCAGCAGCCATACAGGGGGCGTCACTGAAGCTTTCTTT.

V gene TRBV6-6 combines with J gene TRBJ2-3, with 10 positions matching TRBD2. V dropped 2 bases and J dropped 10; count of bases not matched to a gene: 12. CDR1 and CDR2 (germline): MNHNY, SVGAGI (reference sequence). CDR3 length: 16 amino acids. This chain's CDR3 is CASSYGSPSGRSPQYF. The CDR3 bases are TGTGCCAGCAGTTACGGGTCGCCTAGCGGGAGATCTCCGCAGTATTTT.

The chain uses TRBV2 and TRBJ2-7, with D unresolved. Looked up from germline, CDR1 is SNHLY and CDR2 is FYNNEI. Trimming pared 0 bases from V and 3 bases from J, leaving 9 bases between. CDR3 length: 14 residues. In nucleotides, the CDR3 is TGTGCCAGCAGTGAAGCGCTTCGCCTCTACGAGCAGTACTTC. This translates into CASSEALRLYEQYF.

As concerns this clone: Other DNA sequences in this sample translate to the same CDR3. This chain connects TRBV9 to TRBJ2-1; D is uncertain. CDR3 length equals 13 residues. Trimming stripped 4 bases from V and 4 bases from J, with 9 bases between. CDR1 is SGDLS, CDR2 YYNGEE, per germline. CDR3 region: CASSPGSYNEQFF. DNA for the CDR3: TGTGCCAGCAGCCCCGGAAGTTACAATGAGCAGTTCTTC.

DNA for the CDR3: TGCGCCAGCAGCCGGTCCCTAGCGGGAGAGGGCGAGCAGTACTTC. As protein: CASSRSLAGEGEQYF. This chain uses TRBV4-1 with TRBJ2-7; 10 nucleotides align to TRBD2. The V gene's germline CDR1 is MGHRA and CDR2 YSYEKL. The CDR3 covers 15 residues. The ends lost 4 bases at V and 6 bases at J; junction bases unmatched: 9.